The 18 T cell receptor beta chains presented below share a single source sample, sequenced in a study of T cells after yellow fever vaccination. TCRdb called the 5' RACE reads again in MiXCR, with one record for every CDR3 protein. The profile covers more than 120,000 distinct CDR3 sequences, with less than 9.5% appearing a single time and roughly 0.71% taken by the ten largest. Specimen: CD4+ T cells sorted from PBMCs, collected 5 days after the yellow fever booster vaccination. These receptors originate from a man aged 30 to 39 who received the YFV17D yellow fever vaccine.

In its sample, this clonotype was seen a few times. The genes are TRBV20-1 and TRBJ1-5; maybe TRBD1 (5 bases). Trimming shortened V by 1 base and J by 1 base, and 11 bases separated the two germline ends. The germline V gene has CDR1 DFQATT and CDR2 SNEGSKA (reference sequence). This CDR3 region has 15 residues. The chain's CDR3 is CSARVPGQSNQPQHF. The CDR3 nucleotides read TGCAGTGCTAGAGTTCCGGGGCAGAGCAATCAGCCCCAGCATTTT.

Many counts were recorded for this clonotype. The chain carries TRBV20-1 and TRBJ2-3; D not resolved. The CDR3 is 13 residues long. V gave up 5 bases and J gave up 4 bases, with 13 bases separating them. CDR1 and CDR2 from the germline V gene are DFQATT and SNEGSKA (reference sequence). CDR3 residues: CSADSQVPDTQYF. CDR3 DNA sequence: TGCAGTGCTGATTCGCAGGTCCCAGATACGCAGTATTTT.

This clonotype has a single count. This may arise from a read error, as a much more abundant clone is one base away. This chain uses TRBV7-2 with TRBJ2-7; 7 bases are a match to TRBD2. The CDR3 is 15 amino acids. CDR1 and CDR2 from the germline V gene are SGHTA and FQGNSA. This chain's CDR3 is CASILSSATSWEQYF. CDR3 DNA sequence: TGTGCCAGCATCTTAAGTTCTGCGACTAGCTGGGAGCAGTACTTC.

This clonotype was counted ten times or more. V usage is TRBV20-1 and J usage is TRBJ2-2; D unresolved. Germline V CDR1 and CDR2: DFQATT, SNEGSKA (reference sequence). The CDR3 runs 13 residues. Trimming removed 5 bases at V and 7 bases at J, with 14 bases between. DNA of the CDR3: TGCAGTGCTCGCCGAAAACTGGGCGGGGAGCTGTTTTTT. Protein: CSARRKLGGELFF.

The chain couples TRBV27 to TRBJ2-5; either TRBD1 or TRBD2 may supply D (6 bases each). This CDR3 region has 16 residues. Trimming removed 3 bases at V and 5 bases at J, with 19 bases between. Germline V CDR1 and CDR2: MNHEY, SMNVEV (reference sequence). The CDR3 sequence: CASSFRGSGAGETQYF. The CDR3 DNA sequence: TGTGCCAGCAGTTTCCGGGGGTCGGGGGCGGGGGAGACCCAGTACTTC.

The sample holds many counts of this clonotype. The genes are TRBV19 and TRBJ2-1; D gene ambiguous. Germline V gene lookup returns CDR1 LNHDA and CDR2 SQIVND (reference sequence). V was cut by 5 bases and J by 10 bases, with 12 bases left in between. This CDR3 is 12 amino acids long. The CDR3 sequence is CASSFAQREQFF. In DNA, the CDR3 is TGTGCCAGTAGTTTCGCCCAAAGGGAGCAGTTCTTC.

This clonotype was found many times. The CDR3 loop reads CASSLEGTDYEQYF. CDR3 nucleotide sequence: TGTGCCAGCAGCTTAGAAGGAACCGATTACGAGCAGTACTTC. The rearrangement uses TRBV7-2 and TRBJ2-7; D ambiguous. The CDR3 is 14 amino acids. Germline CDR1 SGHTA, CDR2 FQGNSA. V lost 1 base to trimming and J lost 4 bases, with 11 bases between them.

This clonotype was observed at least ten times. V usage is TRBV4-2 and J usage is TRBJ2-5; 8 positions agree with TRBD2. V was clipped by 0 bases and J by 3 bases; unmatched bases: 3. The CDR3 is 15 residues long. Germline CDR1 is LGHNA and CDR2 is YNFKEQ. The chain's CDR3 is CASSQEAGEEETQYF. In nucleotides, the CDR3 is TGTGCCAGCAGCCAAGAAGCGGGAGAGGAAGAGACCCAGTACTTC.

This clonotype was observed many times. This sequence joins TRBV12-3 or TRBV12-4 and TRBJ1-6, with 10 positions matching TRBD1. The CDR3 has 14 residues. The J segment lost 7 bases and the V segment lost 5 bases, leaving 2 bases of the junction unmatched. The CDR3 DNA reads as TGTGCCAGCAGTGGACAGGGGGAAAATTCACCCCTCCACTTT. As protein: CASSGQGENSPLHF.

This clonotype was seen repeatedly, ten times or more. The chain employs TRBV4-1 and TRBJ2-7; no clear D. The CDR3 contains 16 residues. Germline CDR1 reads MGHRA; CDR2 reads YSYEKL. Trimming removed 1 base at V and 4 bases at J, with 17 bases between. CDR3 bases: TGCGCCAGCAGCCAAGGGGCGGCACGCGGTGTTTACGAGCAGTACTTC. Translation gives CASSQGAARGVYEQYF.

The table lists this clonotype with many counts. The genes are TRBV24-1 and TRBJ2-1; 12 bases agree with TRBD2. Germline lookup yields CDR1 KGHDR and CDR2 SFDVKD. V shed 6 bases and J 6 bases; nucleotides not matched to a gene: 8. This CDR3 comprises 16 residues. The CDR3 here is CATSTTSGSLGNEQFF. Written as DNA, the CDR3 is TGTGCCACCAGTACGACTAGCGGGAGCCTCGGCAATGAGCAGTTCTTC.

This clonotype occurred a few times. Here the CDR3 reads CASSFGRGSTGELFF. Written as DNA, the CDR3 is TGTGCCAGCAGCTTCGGTCGGGGGAGCACCGGGGAGCTGTTTTTT. The chain carries TRBV12-3 or TRBV12-4 and TRBJ2-2; TRBD2 is a possible D gene (6 bases). This CDR3 is 15 amino acids long. Trimming stripped 6 bases from V and 4 bases from J, with 15 bases between.

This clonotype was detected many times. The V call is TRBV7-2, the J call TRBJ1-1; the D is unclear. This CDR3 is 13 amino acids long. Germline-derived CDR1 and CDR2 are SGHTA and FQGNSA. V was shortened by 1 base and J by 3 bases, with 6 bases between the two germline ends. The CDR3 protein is CASSLGMDTEAFF. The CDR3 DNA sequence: TGTGCCAGCAGCTTAGGAATGGACACTGAAGCTTTCTTT.

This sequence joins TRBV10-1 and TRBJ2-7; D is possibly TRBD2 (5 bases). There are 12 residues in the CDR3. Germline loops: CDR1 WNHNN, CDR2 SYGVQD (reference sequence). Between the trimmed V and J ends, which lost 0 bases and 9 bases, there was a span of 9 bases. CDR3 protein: CASSESVSGQYF. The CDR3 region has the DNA TGCGCCAGCAGTGAGTCGGTCAGCGGGCAGTACTTC.

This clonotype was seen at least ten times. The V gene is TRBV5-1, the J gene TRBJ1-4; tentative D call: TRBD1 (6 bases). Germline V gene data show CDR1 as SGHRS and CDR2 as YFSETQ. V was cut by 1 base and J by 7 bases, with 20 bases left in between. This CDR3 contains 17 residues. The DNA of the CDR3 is TGCGCCAGCAGCTTGCCCACGGACAGCTCCCTGAGTGAAAAACTGTTTTTT. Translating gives CASSLPTDSSLSEKLFF.

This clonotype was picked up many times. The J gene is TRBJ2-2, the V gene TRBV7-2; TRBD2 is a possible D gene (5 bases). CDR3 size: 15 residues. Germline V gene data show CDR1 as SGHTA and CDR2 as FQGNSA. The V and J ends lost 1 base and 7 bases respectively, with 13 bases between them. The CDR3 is CASSLVWSSNGELFF. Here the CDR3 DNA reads TGTGCCAGCAGCTTAGTGTGGTCTAGCAACGGGGAGCTGTTTTTT.

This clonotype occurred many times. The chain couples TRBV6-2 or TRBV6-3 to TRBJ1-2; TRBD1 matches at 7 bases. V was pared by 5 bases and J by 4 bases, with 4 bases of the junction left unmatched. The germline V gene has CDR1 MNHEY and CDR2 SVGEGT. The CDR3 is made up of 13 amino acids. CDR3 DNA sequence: TGTGCCAGCAGTCAAGGGGGCAGCTATGGCTACACCTTC. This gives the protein CASSQGGSYGYTF.

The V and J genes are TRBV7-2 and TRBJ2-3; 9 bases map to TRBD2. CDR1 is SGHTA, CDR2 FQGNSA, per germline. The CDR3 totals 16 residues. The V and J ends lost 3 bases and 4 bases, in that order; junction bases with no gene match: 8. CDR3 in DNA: TGTGCCAGCAGCTTGAACGGCGGGAGGGGGTCAGATACGCAGTATTTT. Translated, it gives CASSLNGGRGSDTQYF.